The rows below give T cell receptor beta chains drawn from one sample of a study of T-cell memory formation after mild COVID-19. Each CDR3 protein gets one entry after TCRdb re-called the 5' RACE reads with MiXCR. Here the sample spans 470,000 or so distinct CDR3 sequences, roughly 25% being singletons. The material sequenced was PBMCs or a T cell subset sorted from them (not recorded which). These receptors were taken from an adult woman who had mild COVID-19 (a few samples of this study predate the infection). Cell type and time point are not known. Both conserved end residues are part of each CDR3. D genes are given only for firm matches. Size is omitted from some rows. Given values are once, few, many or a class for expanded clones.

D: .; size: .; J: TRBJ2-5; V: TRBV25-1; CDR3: CASSEYWGGVETQYF; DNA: TGTGCCAGCAGTGAATATTGGGGTGGAGTGGAGACCCAGTACTTC
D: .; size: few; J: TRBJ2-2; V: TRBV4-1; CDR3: CASRRPGQNTGELFF; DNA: TGCGCCAGCAGACGTCCGGGACAGAACACCGGGGAGCTGTTTTTT
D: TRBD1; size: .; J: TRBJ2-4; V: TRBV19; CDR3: CASSPTAGTGKNIQYF; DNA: TGTGCCAGTAGTCCCACGGCCGGGACAGGAAAAAACATTCAGTACTTC
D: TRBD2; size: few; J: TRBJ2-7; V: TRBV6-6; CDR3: CASSYSPLAGGHEQYF; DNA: TGTGCCAGCAGTTACAGCCCGCTAGCGGGAGGCCACGAGCAGTACTTC
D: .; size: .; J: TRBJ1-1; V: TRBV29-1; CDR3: CSVDHRNTEAFF; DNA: TGCAGCGTTGACCACAGGAACACTGAAGCTTTCTTT
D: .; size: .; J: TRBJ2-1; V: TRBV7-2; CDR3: CASSRDPVAGDEQFF; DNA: TGTGCCAGCAGCCGCGACCCAGTGGCAGGGGATGAGCAGTTCTTC
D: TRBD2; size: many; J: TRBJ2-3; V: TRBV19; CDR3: CAVYTSGGLTDTQYF; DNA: TGTGCTGTATATACTAGCGGGGGGTTGACAGATACGCAGTATTTT
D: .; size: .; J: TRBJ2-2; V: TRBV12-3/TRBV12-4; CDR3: CASSFGRPSTGELFF; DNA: TGTGCCAGCAGTTTCGGGCGGCCGAGCACCGGGGAGCTGTTTTTT
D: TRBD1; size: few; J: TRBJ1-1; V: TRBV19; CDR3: CATAGTAEAFF; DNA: TGTGCCACTGCCGGGACAGCTGAAGCTTTCTTT
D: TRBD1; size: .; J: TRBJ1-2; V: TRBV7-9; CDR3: CASSLFAGGPDYGYTF; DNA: TGTGCCAGCAGCTTATTTGCAGGGGGTCCAGACTATGGCTACACCTTC
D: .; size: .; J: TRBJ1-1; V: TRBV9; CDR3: CASSAPGNLNTEAFF; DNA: TGTGCCAGCAGCGCCCCGGGAAATCTGAACACTGAAGCTTTCTTT
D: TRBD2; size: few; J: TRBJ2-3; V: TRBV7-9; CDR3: CASSDSGGRTDTQYF; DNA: TGTGCCAGCAGCGATAGCGGGGGGCGCACAGATACGCAGTATTTT
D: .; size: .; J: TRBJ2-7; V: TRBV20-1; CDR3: CSVSPSYEQYF; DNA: TGCAGTGTCTCCCCCTCCTACGAGCAGTACTTC
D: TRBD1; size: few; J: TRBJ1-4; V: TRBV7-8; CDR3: CASSFLTGTNEKLFF; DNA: TGTGCCAGCAGCTTCTTGACAGGGACTAATGAAAAACTGTTTTTT
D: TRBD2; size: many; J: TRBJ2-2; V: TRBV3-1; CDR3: CASSVLAGLTGELFF; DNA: TGTGCCAGCAGCGTTCTAGCGGGATTAACCGGGGAGCTGTTTTTT
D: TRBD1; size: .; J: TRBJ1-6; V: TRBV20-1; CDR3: CSAIPGTALYNSPLHF; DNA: TGCAGTGCTATCCCGGGGACAGCGCTGTATAATTCACCCCTCCACTTT
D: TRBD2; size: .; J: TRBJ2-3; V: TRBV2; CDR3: CASSEEAGGRDTQYF; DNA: TGTGCCAGCAGTGAAGAAGCGGGGGGGAGGGATACGCAGTATTTT
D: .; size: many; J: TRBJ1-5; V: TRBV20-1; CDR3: CSAPEGRGGNQPQHF; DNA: TGCAGTGCCCCAGAGGGCAGGGGTGGCAATCAGCCCCAGCATTTT
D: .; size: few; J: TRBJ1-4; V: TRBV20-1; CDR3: CSARVGAGGTNEKLFF; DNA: TGCAGTGCTAGAGTTGGGGCTGGAGGAACTAATGAAAAACTGTTTTTT
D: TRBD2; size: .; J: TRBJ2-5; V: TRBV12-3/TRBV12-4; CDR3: CASSHSGGRQETQYF; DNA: TGTGCCAGCAGTCACAGCGGGGGTCGGCAAGAGACCCAGTACTTC
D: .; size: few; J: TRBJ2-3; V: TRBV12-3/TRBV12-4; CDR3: CASTTDPHTQYF; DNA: TGTGCCAGCACCACCGACCCCCATACGCAGTATTTT
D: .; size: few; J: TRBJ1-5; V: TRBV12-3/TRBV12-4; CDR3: CASSFLMAYSNQPQHF; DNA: TGTGCCAGCAGTTTCTTGATGGCCTATAGCAATCAGCCCCAGCATTTT